This is a list of T cell receptor beta chains from one sample in a study of blood T cell repertoires in COVID-19. The table came from immunoSEQ multiplex PCR; TCRdb's copy has only in-frame clones and leaves some out. The table has about 74,000 clones, under 85% seen once. What was sequenced was peripheral blood. Receptor source: a human donor in a cohort sampled during active COVID-19. The CDR3 runs from the conserved cysteine through the conserved F or W. D genes are given only for firm matches. Clone size is stated in some rows and not others, as once, few, many or a class when expanded.

V gene	D gene	J gene	CDR3 length	clone size	CDR3 DNA	CDR3 protein
TRBV19	.	TRBJ1-6	14	few	TGTGCCAGTAGTAGAGCTTCCTATAATTCACCCCTCCACTTT	CASSRASYNSPLHF
TRBV28	TRBD1	TRBJ1-1	14	.	TGTGCCAGCAGACGAACAGGGGGGAGCACTGAAGCTTTCTTT	CASRRTGGSTEAFF
TRBV15	TRBD2	TRBJ2-1	13	.	TGTGCCACCAGGGTGGCCGGGAGGGATGAGCAGTTCTTC	CATRVAGRDEQFF
TRBV7-8	TRBD1	TRBJ2-1	18	once	TGTGCCAGCAGCTTCCCTACTCGGGGACAGGACTCCTACAATGAGCAGTTCTTC	CASSFPTRGQDSYNEQFF
TRBV5-4	.	TRBJ1-1	14	.	TGTGCCAGCAGCAAAACGGGACAGAACACTGAAGCTTTCTTT	CASSKTGQNTEAFF
TRBV2	.	TRBJ2-5	12	.	TGTGCCAGCCGCCGCTCCCGGGAGACCCAGTACTTC	CASRRSRETQYF
TRBV2	TRBD1	TRBJ1-5	16	.	TGTGCCAGCAGGGGACAGGGGGACGGGGGGGGCGCGGTCCAGCATTTT	CASRGQGDGGGAVQHF
TRBV5-4	TRBD1	TRBJ1-1	14	.	TGTGCCAGCAGTCAGTCCGGGACAGGAAAAAGCTTACCATTT	CASSQSGTGKSLPF
TRBV12-3/TRBV12-4	TRBD1	TRBJ2-1	13	.	TGTGCCAGCAGTCGGGACAGAGACAATGAGCATTTCTTC	CASSRDRDNEHFF
TRBV10-2	.	TRBJ1-2	16	.	TGCGCCAGCAGTGAGTCAAGCGGCAGGGGAAACTATGGCTACACCTTC	CASSESSGRGNYGYTF
TRBV7-3	TRBD2	TRBJ2-3	15	.	TGTGCCAGCAGCGACCCGGGGGGGAGCACAGATACGCAGTATTTT	CASSDPGGSTDTQYF
TRBV15	TRBD1	TRBJ1-2	13	few	TGTGCCACCAGCAGAAGGACAGGGGAGGGCTACACCTTC	CATSRRTGEGYTF
TRBV5-1	.	TRBJ2-7	16	.	TGCGCCAGCACCCCCGGGGGTGGCAGGACCTCCTCTGAGCAGTACTTC	CASTPGGGRTSSEQYF
TRBV3-1/TRBV3-2	TRBD2	TRBJ2-3	15	.	TGTGCCAGCAGCCAAGTGAGCGGGGGGCCGGGTACGCAGTATTTT	CASSQVSGGPGTQYF
TRBV27	.	TRBJ2-5	14	.	TGTGCCAGCAGTCCCCGGGACTACCAAGAGACCCAGTACTTC	CASSPRDYQETQYF
TRBV5-1	.	TRBJ1-1	13	.	TGCGCCAGCAGAGGACAGCCAAACACTGAAGCTTTCTTT	CASRGQPNTEAFF
TRBV24-1	TRBD1	TRBJ1-2	15	once	TGTGCCACCAGTGAGAGGACAGGGGGCTCCTATGGCTACACCTTC	CATSERTGGSYGYTF
TRBV7-3	TRBD2	TRBJ2-3	16	.	TGTGCCAGCAGCTTAAAGCCGGGGGGGAGCACAGATACGCAGTATTTT	CASSLKPGGSTDTQYF
TRBV4-1	.	TRBJ1-5	13	.	TGCGCCAGCAGCCAGGAGACGACGTTGCCCCAGCATTTT	CASSQETTLPQHF
TRBV5-4	.	TRBJ2-3	15	.	TGTGCCAGCAGCTTGGGTAGCCGCCACACAGATACGCAGTATTTT	CASSLGSRHTDTQYF
TRBV28	.	TRBJ1-1	15	few	TGTGCCAGTTGGGGGCGAGTAGGGTCGAACACTGAAGCTTTCTTT	CASWGRVGSNTEAFF
TRBV7-9	TRBD1	TRBJ2-1	15	.	TGTGCCAGCAGCCCCCCCGGGACAGGGACCAATGAGCAGTTCTTC	CASSPPGTGTNEQFF
TRBV7-2	.	TRBJ2-2	16	.	TGTGCCAGCAGCTTTCGTGGGGGGAGGAACACCGGGGAGCTGTTTTTT	CASSFRGGRNTGELFF
TRBV20-1	.	TRBJ2-5	11	once	TGCAGTGCTAGACTTTTAGAGACCCAGTACTTC	CSARLLETQYF
TRBV11-2	.	TRBJ2-5	17	.	TGTGCCAGCAGCTTAGTGGGGCCTAGAATAACGGGAGAGACCCAGTACTTC	CASSLVGPRITGETQYF
TRBV3-1/TRBV3-2	.	TRBJ1-1	15	few	TGTGCCAGCAGCCAAGGGACACCCAGGAACACTGAAGCTTTCTTT	CASSQGTPRNTEAFF
TRBV7-3	TRBD2	TRBJ2-3	15	once	TGTGCCAGCAGCTTAGGAGTAGCGGGGTTAGATACGCAGTATTTT	CASSLGVAGLDTQYF
TRBV7-3	.	TRBJ2-5	15	.	TGTGCCAGCAGCTTATGGCCTAGCCAAGCCTCGACCCAGTACTTC	CASSLWPSQASTQYF
TRBV7-2	.	TRBJ2-3	14	.	TGTGCCAGCAGCTTACGTACTGGGCCAGATACGCAGTATTTT	CASSLRTGPDTQYF
TRBV18	.	TRBJ2-3	18	.	TGTGCCAGCTCACCACCGGGACAACTAATCACTAGCACAGATACGCAGTATTTT	CASSPPGQLITSTDTQYF
TRBV6-5	.	TRBJ2-3	13	.	TGTGCCAGCAGTCCCCGTGCGCCCGCTCCGCAGTATTTT	CASSPRAPAPQYF
TRBV23-1	TRBD2	TRBJ2-3	16	once	TGCGCCAGCAGTCTTAGGAGGACTAGCGGAACAGATACGCAGTATTTT	CASSLRRTSGTDTQYF
TRBV6-5	.	TRBJ1-3	16	once	TGTGCCAGCAGTTACTCGATCCAGGGGACTGGAAACACCATATATTTT	CASSYSIQGTGNTIYF
TRBV5-5	.	TRBJ2-3	15	.	TGTGCCAGCAGCTTGAATAGGGGCGGCACAGATACGCAGTATTTT	CASSLNRGGTDTQYF
TRBV5-1	TRBD2	TRBJ2-5	17	once	TGCGCCAGCAGCGAGGGACTAGCGGGGGGTACTGGAGAGACCCAGTACTTC	CASSEGLAGGTGETQYF
TRBV9	TRBD1	TRBJ1-1	13	.	TGTGCCAGCAGCGCGACAGGGGGCACTGAAGCTTTCTTT	CASSATGGTEAFF
TRBV25-1	TRBD1	TRBJ1-1	14	.	TGTGCCAGCAGTGAAACAGGGGATAACACTGAAGCTTTCTTT	CASSETGDNTEAFF
TRBV11-2	.	TRBJ1-5	13	.	TGTGCCAGCAGCTCCGACAGGAATCAGCCCCAGCATTTT	CASSSDRNQPQHF
TRBV6-5	.	TRBJ2-1	15	.	TGTGCCAGCAGTTACTCGAGGGTCGGGTCGCTTGAGCAGTTCTTC	CASSYSRVGSLEQFF
TRBV7-9	.	TRBJ2-3	14	.	TGTGCCAGCAGCGCCTGGGGAGGCACAGATACGCAGTATTTT	CASSAWGGTDTQYF
TRBV5-1	.	TRBJ2-1	17	.	TGCGCCAGCAGCTTGGCCATTAGGGGCCCAGGTAAAGGTGAGCAGTTCTTC	CASSLAIRGPGKGEQFF
TRBV6-5	.	TRBJ2-7	14	.	TGTGCCAGCAGTTACTCGAACCAGGGGTCCGAGCAGTACTTC	CASSYSNQGSEQYF
TRBV21-1	.	TRBJ1-3	15	.	TGTGCCAGCAGCCCACGGACAGGCTCTGGAAACACCATATATTTT	CASSPRTGSGNTIYF
TRBV4-1	TRBD2	TRBJ2-4	21	.	TGCGCCAGCAGCCAAGTTCCGGTATTACAGGGCGGGGGGCTAGCCAAAAACATTCAGTACTTC	CASSQVPVLQGGGLAKNIQYF